The rows below give T cell receptor beta chains drawn from one sample of a study of shared clonotypes between healthy human individuals. Sequencing used immunoSEQ multiplex PCR; TCRdb keeps in-frame clones, though not all of them. The sample holds approximately 2.4 million clones, nearly 97% seen once. Material: naive CD4+ T cells sorted from blood. These receptor sequences come from a man younger than 35 in good health. CDR3s include the opening cysteine and the closing phenylalanine or tryptophan. A D gene is named only where the DNA matches it firmly. Clone size is stated in some rows and not others, as once, few, many or a class when expanded.

>TRBV19|.|.|TRBJ2-1
TGTGCCAGTACGGAGGGGAGTCTCTCCTACAATGAGCAGTTCTTC
CASTEGSLSYNEQFF
>TRBV5-1|.|.|TRBJ1-4
TGCGCCAGCAGCTTGGTAGGGGGAATTAATGAAAAACTGTTTTTT
CASSLVGGINEKLFF
>TRBV7-2|TRBD1|.|TRBJ2-2
TGTGCCAGCAGCCTCAGGGGGCGCGGGGAGCTGTTTTTT
CASSLRGRGELFF
>TRBV28|.|.|TRBJ1-1
TGTGCCAGCAGTACAATAGGACAGATGAGCCCCTTTAAAGCTTTCTTT
CASSTIGQMSPFKAFF
>TRBV18|.|.|TRBJ2-3
TGTGCCAGCTCACTAGCGCTGGGCACAGATACGCAGTATTTT
CASSLALGTDTQYF
>TRBV27|.|.|TRBJ1-2
TGTGCCAGCAGTTTAACGGGGAGCCCCTATGGCTACACCTTC
CASSLTGSPYGYTF
>TRBV4-2|.|.|TRBJ1-5
TGTGCCAGCAGCGAGTACAGGGTTGGCAATCAGCCCCAGCATTTT
CASSEYRVGNQPQHF
>TRBV19|TRBD1|once|TRBJ1-5
TGTGCCAGTAAAACGACAGGGGAGAGCAATCAGCCCCAGCATTTT
CASKTTGESNQPQHF
>TRBV19|TRBD1|.|TRBJ1-5
TGTGCCAGTAGTATCCCGACAGGGGGCGGCAATCAGCCCCAGCATTTT
CASSIPTGGGNQPQHF
>TRBV13|.|.|TRBJ1-6
TGTGCCAGCAGCGAGGCCATCAATTCACCCCTCCACTTT
CASSEAINSPLHF
>TRBV4-1|.|.|TRBJ2-3
TGCGCCAGCAGCCAGGGCGACAGATTAATTGATACGCAGTATTTT
CASSQGDRLIDTQYF
>TRBV28|.|.|TRBJ2-5
TGTGCCAGCAGTTCCCCCCTTGGCCCAAAAGAGACCCAGTACTTC
CASSSPLGPKETQYF
>TRBV10-3|.|.|TRBJ1-2
TGTGCCATCAGTGATTCAGGGACGATGAACTATGGCTACACCTTC
CAISDSGTMNYGYTF
>TRBV30|TRBD2|few|TRBJ2-7
TGTGCCTGGAGTCGGGGGGGGCCCTACGAGCAGTACTTC
CAWSRGGPYEQYF
>TRBV18|.|.|TRBJ1-1
TGTGCCAGCTCACCTTCGGACGGAAACACTGAAGCTTTCTTT
CASSPSDGNTEAFF